This entry features one T cell receptor (beta chain) sequence. These data come from a study of CD8+ T cells in alopecia areata. As part of sample collection, lesional scalp punch biopsies and peripheral blood were taken from alopecia areata patients. As the sequencing template, cDNA was produced by extracting RNA and reverse transcribing it. Repertoires were generated with immunoSEQ multiplex PCR, while TCRdb's copy carries only in-frame clones and drops some. The sample gives around 69,000 clones, 60% of which show up once; approximately 17% is in the top ten. Trimming stripped 5 bases from V and 5 bases from J, with 12 bases between. Germline V gives CDR1 MGHRA, CDR2 YSYEKL. The CDR3 spans 13 residues.

The clonotype was recovered from a human donor with alopecia areata. The sample was CD8+ T cells sorted from blood, taken at week 0. This sequence joins TRBV4-1 and TRBJ1-1; a weak D match, TRBD1 (6 bases). CDR3 residues: CASSDRFGTEAFF. CDR3 nucleotides: TGCGCCAGCAGCGACAGGTTCGGTACTGAAGCTTTCTTT.